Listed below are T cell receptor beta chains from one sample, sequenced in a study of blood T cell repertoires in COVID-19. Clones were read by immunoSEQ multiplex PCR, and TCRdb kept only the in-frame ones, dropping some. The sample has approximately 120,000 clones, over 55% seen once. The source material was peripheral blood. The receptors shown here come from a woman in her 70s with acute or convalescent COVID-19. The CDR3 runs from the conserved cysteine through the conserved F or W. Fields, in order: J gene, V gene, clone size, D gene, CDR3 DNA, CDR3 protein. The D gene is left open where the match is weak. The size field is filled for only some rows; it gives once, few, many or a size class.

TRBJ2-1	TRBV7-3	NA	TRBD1	TGTGCCAGCAGCTTAGACAGGGGAGGTAATGAGCAGTTCTTC	CASSLDRGGNEQFF
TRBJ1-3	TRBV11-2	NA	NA	TGTGCCAGCAGCATACAGGGCACTAAGGGAAACACCATATATTTT	CASSIQGTKGNTIYF
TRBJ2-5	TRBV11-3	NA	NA	TGTGCCAGCAGCCCAGGCCCCTGGGCCGAGACCCAGTACTTC	CASSPGPWAETQYF
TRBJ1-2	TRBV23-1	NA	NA	TGCGCCAGCAGTCCAATCGGAACCGGGGGGGACGGACTCTTCCATAACTATGGCTACACCTTC	CASSPIGTGGDGLFHNYGYTF
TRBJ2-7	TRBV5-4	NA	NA	TGTGCCAGCAGCTTTGGAGAGGAAAAGCAGTACTTC	CASSFGEEKQYF
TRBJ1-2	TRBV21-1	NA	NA	TGTGCCAGCAGCGCCATGACAGGGACTAACTATGGCTACACCTTC	CASSAMTGTNYGYTF
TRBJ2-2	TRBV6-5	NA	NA	TGTGCCAGCAGTTACTCTAGTACCGGGGAGCTGTTTTTT	CASSYSSTGELFF
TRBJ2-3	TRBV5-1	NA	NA	TGCGCCAGCAGCCCTTGGGGAGGGACACCTAGCACAGATACGCAGTATTTT	CASSPWGGTPSTDTQYF
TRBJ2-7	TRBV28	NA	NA	TGTGCCAGCAGGGGCAGACCCTACGAGCAGTACTTC	CASRGRPYEQYF
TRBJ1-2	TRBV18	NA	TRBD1	TGTGCCAGCTCACCACCGACAGGGAGGCCTGGCTACACCTTC	CASSPPTGRPGYTF
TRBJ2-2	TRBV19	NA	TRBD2	TGTGCCAGTAGTCTACTAGCGGGGGGCACCGGGGAGCTGTTTTTT	CASSLLAGGTGELFF
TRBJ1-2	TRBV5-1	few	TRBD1	TGCGCCAGCAGCTCTCCGGGACAGGAGACATATGGCTACACCTTC	CASSSPGQETYGYTF
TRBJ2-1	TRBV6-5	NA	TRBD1	TGTGCTGGAGGACAGGCCTACAATGAGCAGTTCTTC	CAGGQAYNEQFF
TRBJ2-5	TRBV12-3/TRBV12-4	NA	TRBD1	TGTGCCAGCAGTCAACAGGGGGTCGAGACCCAGTACTTC	CASSQQGVETQYF
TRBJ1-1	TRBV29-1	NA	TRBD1	TGCAGCGCCGGTCCCGGGACAGTTAACACTGAAGCTTTCTTT	CSAGPGTVNTEAFF
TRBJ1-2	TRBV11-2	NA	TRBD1	TGTGCCAGCAGCTTAGAGTTACAGGGGGACTATGGCTACACCTTC	CASSLELQGDYGYTF